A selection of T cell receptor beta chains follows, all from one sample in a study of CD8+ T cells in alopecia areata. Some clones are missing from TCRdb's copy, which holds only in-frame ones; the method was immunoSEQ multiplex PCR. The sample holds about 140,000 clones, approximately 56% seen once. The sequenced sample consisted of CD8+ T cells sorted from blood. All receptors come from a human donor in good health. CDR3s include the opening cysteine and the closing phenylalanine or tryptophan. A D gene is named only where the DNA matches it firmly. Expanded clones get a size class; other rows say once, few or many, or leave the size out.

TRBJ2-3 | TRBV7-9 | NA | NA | TGTGCCAGCAGCTTAGTTGACGGAAGTGGGGATACGCAGTATTTT | CASSLVDGSGDTQYF
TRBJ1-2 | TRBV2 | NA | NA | TGTGCCAGCAGTGAAGTGGCAGGGGACTATGGCTACACCTTC | CASSEVAGDYGYTF
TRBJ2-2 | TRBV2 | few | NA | TGTGCCAGCAGTGACTCGGAGACCGGGGAGCTGTTTTTT | CASSDSETGELFF
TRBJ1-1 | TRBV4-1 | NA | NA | TGCGCCAGCAGCCAAGAACAGAGACCTGAAGCTTTCTTT | CASSQEQRPEAFF
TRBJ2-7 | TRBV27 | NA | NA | TGTGCCAGCAGTTCCAACGCCGGCGACGCCCGGGGGCACTACGAGCAGTACTTC | CASSSNAGDARGHYEQYF
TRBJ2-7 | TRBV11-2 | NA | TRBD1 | TGTGCCAGCAGCGACGCGACAGGGGGTTCCTACGAGCAGTACTTC | CASSDATGGSYEQYF
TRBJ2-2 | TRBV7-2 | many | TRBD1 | TGTGCCAGCAGCTTCCCCCGCACCCGACAGGGGTCACCCGGGGAGCTGTTTTTT | CASSFPRTRQGSPGELFF
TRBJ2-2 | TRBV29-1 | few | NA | TGCAGCGTTGATCGGACCGGGGAGCTGTTTTTT | CSVDRTGELFF
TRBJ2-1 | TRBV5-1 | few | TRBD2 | TGCGCCAGCAGCGAGACTAGCGGAGACTACAATGAGCAGTTCTTC | CASSETSGDYNEQFF
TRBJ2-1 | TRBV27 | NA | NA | TGTGCCAGCAGTTTAATCGGCGGCAACCGATACAATGAGCAGTTCTTC | CASSLIGGNRYNEQFF
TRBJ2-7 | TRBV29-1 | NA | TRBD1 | TGCAGCGTTGCCGGGACAGGGGACTACGAGCAGTACTTC | CSVAGTGDYEQYF
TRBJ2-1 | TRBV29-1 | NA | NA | TGCAGCTACATCCAGCCCCGCTACAATGAGCAGTTCTTC | CSYIQPRYNEQFF
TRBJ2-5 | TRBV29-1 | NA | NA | TGCAGCGTCGGAGGGGAGACCCAGTACTTC | CSVGGETQYF
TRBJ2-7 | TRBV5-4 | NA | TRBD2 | TGTGCCAACTCAAGGGGACTAGCGGGAGAATGGGGCTCTCACGAGCAGTACTTC | CANSRGLAGEWGSHEQYF
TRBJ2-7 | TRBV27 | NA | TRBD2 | TGTGCCAGCAGTTTATCGACTAGCGGGTTGTACGAGCAGTACTTC | CASSLSTSGLYEQYF
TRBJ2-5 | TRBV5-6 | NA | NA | TGTGCCAGCAGCTTATTCCCGGAAGAGACCCAGTACTTC | CASSLFPEETQYF
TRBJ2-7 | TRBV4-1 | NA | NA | TGCGCCAGCAGCCAAGATCACACGGCCGTCTCCTACGAGCAGTACTTC | CASSQDHTAVSYEQYF
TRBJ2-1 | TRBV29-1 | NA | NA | TGCAGCGTATACTCCCTGGATCCTGAGCAGTTCTTC | CSVYSLDPEQFF
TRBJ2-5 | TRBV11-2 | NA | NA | TGTGCCAGCAGCGGCTACTGGACCCAAGAGACCCAGTACTTC | CASSGYWTQETQYF
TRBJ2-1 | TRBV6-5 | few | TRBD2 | TGTGCCAGCGGCGGGAGGGTCAATGAGCAGTTCTTC | CASGGRVNEQFF
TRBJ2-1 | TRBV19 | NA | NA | TGTGCCAGTAGTACCGGGACATGGGGGTACTACAATGAGCAGTTCTTC | CASSTGTWGYYNEQFF
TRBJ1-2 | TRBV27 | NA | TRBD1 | TGTGCCAGCAGTTTATCGTCGACAGGGCTTGGTGGCTACACCTTC | CASSLSSTGLGGYTF
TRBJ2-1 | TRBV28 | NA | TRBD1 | TGTGCCAGCAGCTATACGGGACAGGGGACCTACAATGAGCAGTTCTTC | CASSYTGQGTYNEQFF
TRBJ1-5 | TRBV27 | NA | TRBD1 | TGTGCCAGCAGCCCTATGGGCGTTACAGGGGACAATCAGCCCCAGCATTTT | CASSPMGVTGDNQPQHF
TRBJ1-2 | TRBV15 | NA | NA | TGTGCCACCAGCAGCATTAGGTTCTATGGCTACACCTTC | CATSSIRFYGYTF
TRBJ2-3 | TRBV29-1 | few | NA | TGCAGCGTAGAAACAGGACTTGGCGGTTGGGATACGCAGTATTTT | CSVETGLGGWDTQYF
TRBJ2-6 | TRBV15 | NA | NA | TGTGCCACCAGCAGAGTTGCTGGGGCCAACGTCCTGACTTTC | CATSRVAGANVLTF
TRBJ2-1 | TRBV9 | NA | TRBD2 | TGTGCCAGCAGCGCATTAGGACTAGCGGCCTACAATGAGCAGTTCTTC | CASSALGLAAYNEQFF
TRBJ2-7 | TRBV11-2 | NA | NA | TGTGCCAGCAGCTTAGTTTTCGGGAGTGGCTCCGAGCAGTACTTC | CASSLVFGSGSEQYF
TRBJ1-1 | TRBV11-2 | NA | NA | TGTGCCAGCAGCCGGAATGGGGAAGCTTTCTTT | CASSRNGEAFF
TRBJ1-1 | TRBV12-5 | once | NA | TGTGCTAGTGGTTTGCAGGCGAACACTGAAGCTTTCTTT | CASGLQANTEAFF
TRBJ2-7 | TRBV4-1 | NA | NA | TGCGCCAGCAGCCAGGGCCCCGTATACGAGCAGTACTTC | CASSQGPVYEQYF
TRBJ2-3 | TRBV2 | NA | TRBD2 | TGTGCCAGCCCTGCGGGGACTAGTCACACAGATACGCAGTATTTT | CASPAGTSHTDTQYF